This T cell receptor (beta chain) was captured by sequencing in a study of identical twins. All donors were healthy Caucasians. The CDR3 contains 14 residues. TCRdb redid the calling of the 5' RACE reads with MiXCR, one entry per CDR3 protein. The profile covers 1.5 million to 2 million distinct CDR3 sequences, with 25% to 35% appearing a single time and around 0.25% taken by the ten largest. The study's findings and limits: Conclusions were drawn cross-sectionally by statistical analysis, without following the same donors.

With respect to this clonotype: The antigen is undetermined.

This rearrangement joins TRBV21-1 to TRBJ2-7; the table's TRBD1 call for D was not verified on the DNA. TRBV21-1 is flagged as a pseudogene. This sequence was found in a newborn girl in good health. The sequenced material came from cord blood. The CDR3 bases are TGTGCCAGCAGCAGAGCGTGTCCGACCTACGAGCAGTACTTC. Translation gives CASSRACPTYEQYF.